A single sample gave rise to the 20 T cell receptor beta chains below, sequenced in a study of a mutant IDH1 vaccine in newly diagnosed glioma. The time point here: baseline, week 1 (first vaccination visit). Treatment meaning: pre-vaccination baseline after standard-of-care therapy. Libraries were prepared by immunoSEQ multiplex PCR; TCRdb keeps only in-frame clonotypes and omits some of them. This table has some 59,000 clones, 80% to 90% appearing once. The sample here was PBMCs, taken from a glioma patient treated with radiotherapy, temozolomide or both. The receptor set was obtained from a man aged 18 to 30 with glioma.

J is TRBJ1-2 and V is TRBV30, with D perhaps matching TRBD1 (6 bases). The CDR3 spans 12 residues. Looked up from germline, CDR1 is GTSNPN and CDR2 is SVGIG (reference sequence). V lost 5 bases and J 3 bases, leaving 10 bases between the germline ends. The CDR3 region is CAWGGQYYGYTF. The CDR3 DNA reads as TGTGCCTGGGGCGGACAGTACTATGGCTACACCTTC.

The chain joins TRBV4-2 to TRBJ2-3, with TRBD2 identical over 8 bases. The germline CDR1 and CDR2 sequences are LGHNA and YNFKEQ. The CDR3 is 16 amino acids. V lost 1 base and J lost 6; bases outside the gene matches: 9. The DNA of the CDR3 is TGTGCCAGCAGCCAAGGGTCTAGCGGGTTAGTTGATACGCAGTATTTT. It translates to CASSQGSSGLVDTQYF.

The chain links TRBV2 to TRBJ1-2, with unresolved D. Germline V lookup: CDR1 SNHLY, CDR2 FYNNEI. The CDR3 is 13 amino acids. Trimming stripped 4 bases from V and 2 bases from J, with 8 bases between. The CDR3 is CASSGVTNYGYTF. The CDR3 region has the DNA TGTGCCAGCAGTGGTGTAACCAACTATGGCTACACCTTC.

This clone is a singleton in its sample. The DNA for the CDR3 is TGTGCCAGCAGTCAAGCGGGACTAGCGGGCTCGAACACCGGGGAGCTGTTTTTT. Its translation is CASSQAGLAGSNTGELFF. This chain uses TRBV27 with TRBJ2-2; TRBD2 matches at 12 bases. V gave up 5 bases and J gave up 0 bases; unmatched junction bases: 7. Germline CDR1 reads MNHEY; CDR2 reads SMNVEV (reference sequence). This CDR3 has 18 residues.

This clone came up a few times. The chain joins TRBV11-2 to TRBJ1-6; tentative D call: TRBD1 (5 bases). Germline V gene lookup returns CDR1 SGHAT and CDR2 FQNNGV. The CDR3 sequence is 14 residues long. The ends were cut back, 5 bases at V and 13 bases at J, with 18 bases in the middle. The CDR3 nucleotides read TGTGCCAGCAGCCTAGGGAAGGGGCCGGGGCCCCTCCACTTT. Its translation is CASSLGKGPGPLHF.

The chain has TRBV4-3 and TRBJ2-7; perhaps TRBD1 as D (5 bases). In germline, CDR1 is LGHNA, CDR2 YSLEER. The CDR3 contains 15 residues. The V gene lost 1 base and the J gene lost 2 bases, with 12 bases spanning the gap. The CDR3 sequence is CASSQALDSPYEQYF. In DNA form, the CDR3 reads TGCGCCAGCAGCCAAGCCCTTGACAGCCCCTACGAGCAGTACTTC.

The chain joins TRBV6-6 to TRBJ2-5; 8 bases align to TRBD1. Germline V CDR1 and CDR2: MNHNY, SVGAGI (reference sequence). This CDR3 is 15 amino acids long. Trimming cost V 5 bases and J 4 bases; bases outside gene matches: 9. This CDR3 is CASSRYGQGGETQYF. CDR3 DNA sequence: TGTGCCAGCAGTCGATATGGACAGGGTGGAGAGACCCAGTACTTC.

This sequence joins TRBV25-1 and TRBJ2-7; D not resolved. V gave up 5 bases and J gave up 5 bases, with 16 bases separating them. The CDR3 sequence is 14 residues long. Germline values: CDR1 MGHDK, CDR2 SYGVNS. The chain's CDR3 is CASSPDRWADEQYF. The CDR3 coding sequence is TGTGCCAGCAGTCCCGATCGTTGGGCCGACGAGCAGTACTTC.

The V gene is TRBV6-6, the J gene TRBJ2-7; 9 bases map to TRBD1. V dropped 6 bases and J dropped 4; count of bases not matched to a gene: 10. Germline V gene sequence: CDR1 MNHNY, CDR2 SVGAGI (reference sequence). The CDR3 loop spans 15 amino acids. CDR3 DNA: TGTGCCAGCAGCAAGGGGGGGACAGGGATTTACGAGCAGTACTTC. This sequence encodes CASSKGGTGIYEQYF.

This clone has just one count. The chain employs TRBV19 and TRBJ1-2; perhaps TRBD1 as D (6 bases). The CDR3 runs 12 residues. Per germline, CDR1 LNHDA and CDR2 SQIVND (reference sequence). The ends were cut back, 5 bases at V and 8 bases at J, with 12 bases in the middle. The CDR3 DNA reads as TGTGCCAGTAGTGGGTACAGGGACGGCTACACCTTC. Protein: CASSGYRDGYTF.

This clone turned up a few times. The genes are TRBV15 and TRBJ1-1; the D gene is possibly TRBD1 (5 bases). Germline assignment: CDR1 LNHNV and CDR2 YYDKDF (reference sequence). CDR3 length: 16 residues. The V gene lost 0 bases and the J gene lost 2 bases, with 13 bases spanning the gap. The DNA of the CDR3 is TGTGCCACCAGCAGAGATAGTCGGGGGAGAAACACTGAAGCTTTCTTT. Its protein is CATSRDSRGRNTEAFF.

V is TRBV30 and J is TRBJ2-7; 8 nucleotides line up with TRBD2. Germline CDR1 reads GTSNPN; CDR2 reads SVGIG (reference sequence). The V and J ends lost 5 bases and 5 bases, in that order; junction bases with no gene match: 5. The CDR3 is 12 amino acids. The CDR3 is CAWAGGLHEQYF. The CDR3 DNA reads TGTGCCTGGGCGGGGGGCTTACACGAGCAGTACTTC.

Concerning this clone: This sample also contains other DNA sequences that code for the same CDR3. V usage is TRBV7-9 and J usage is TRBJ2-5; 7 nucleotides align to TRBD2. This CDR3 region has 17 residues. V gave up 4 bases and J gave up 2 bases; unmatched junction bases: 13. Germline V gene data show CDR1 as SEHNR and CDR2 as FQNEAQ (reference sequence). The chain's CDR3 is CASSSTSRTSSQETQYF. The CDR3 nucleotides read TGTGCCAGCAGCTCCACGTCGAGGACTAGTTCTCAAGAGACCCAGTACTTC.

The rearrangement uses TRBV27 and TRBJ1-1, with unresolved D. The V gene lost 0 bases and the J gene lost 4 bases, with 3 bases spanning the gap. Germline V lookup: CDR1 MNHEY, CDR2 SMNVEV (reference sequence). This CDR3 spans 12 amino acids. This CDR3 is CASSLSGTEAFF. CDR3 nucleotide sequence: TGTGCCAGCAGTTTATCCGGCACTGAAGCTTTCTTT.

The rearrangement uses TRBV6-5 and TRBJ2-7; D possibly matches TRBD1 or TRBD2 (5 bases each). The CDR3 sequence is 12 residues long. CDR1 and CDR2 (germline): MNHEY, SVGAGI. Trimming shortened V by 6 bases and J by 4 bases, and 10 bases separated the two germline ends. For the CDR3, the DNA is TGTGCCAGCAGCCCGAGGGGATACGAGCAGTACTTC. Translation: CASSPRGYEQYF.

The chain joins TRBV7-9 to TRBJ1-4; TRBD1 aligns across 7 bases. The V gene end was trimmed by 5 bases and the J gene end by 8 bases; junction bases not matched to a gene: 8. The CDR3 loop spans 14 amino acids. Germline V gene sequence: CDR1 SEHNR, CDR2 FQNEAQ (reference sequence). CDR3: CASSPGTEREKLFF. CDR3 sequence (DNA): TGTGCCAGCAGCCCCGGGACAGAGAGAGAAAAACTGTTTTTT. Full variable domain (remainder filled in from reference TRBV7-9 and TRBJ1-4): DTGVSQNPRHKITKRGQNVTFRCDPISEHNRLYWYRQTLGQGPEFLTYFQNEAQLEKSRLLSDRFSAERPKGSFSTLEIQRTEQGDSAMYLCASSPGTEREKLFFGSGTQLSVL.

The chain uses TRBV25-1 and TRBJ1-1, with no clear D. The CDR3 is made up of 13 amino acids. The V gene lost 3 bases and the J gene lost 5 bases, with 10 bases spanning the gap. CDR1 is MGHDK and CDR2 is SYGVNS in the germline V gene. As DNA, the CDR3 is TGTGCCAGCAGTGAGATGGGTCGGACTGAAGCTTTCTTT. Protein sequence: CASSEMGRTEAFF.

The genes are TRBV6-6 and TRBJ1-3; D is ambiguous. From germline, CDR1 is MNHNY and CDR2 SVGAGI (reference sequence). The CDR3 length is 13 residues. V was pared by 5 bases and J by 0 bases, with 5 bases between. The CDR3 sequence is CASSRDSGNTIYF. In DNA, the CDR3 is TGTGCCAGCAGTCGGGACTCTGGAAACACCATATATTTT.

The chain combines TRBV19 with TRBJ1-1, with TRBD1 matching 7 bases. This CDR3 has 13 amino acids. The germline V gene has CDR1 LNHDA and CDR2 SQIVND (reference sequence). With V trimmed by 6 bases and J by 1 base, 2 bases remained unmatched. Here the CDR3 DNA reads TGTGCCAGTAGCGGACAGGCGAACACTGAAGCTTTCTTT. Translating it yields CASSGQANTEAFF. Supplemented by reference TRBV19 and TRBJ1-1, the full variable domain reads DGGITQSPKYLFRKEGQNVTLSCEQNLNHDAMYWYRQDPGQGLRLIYYSQIVNDFQKGDIAEGYSVSREKKESFPLTVTSAQKNPTAFYLCASSGQANTEAFFGQGTRLTVV.

Here the CDR3 reads CASSWETGYTDTQYF. The CDR3 bases are TGTGCCAGCAGCTGGGAGACAGGGTACACAGATACGCAGTATTTT. The chain combines TRBV5-6 with TRBJ2-3, with TRBD1 matching 7 bases. The CDR3 totals 15 residues. Trimming cost V 3 bases and J 2 bases; bases outside gene matches: 6. Germline-derived CDR1 and CDR2 are SGHDT and YYEEEE.